This entry describes one T cell receptor beta chain. It lacks a known antigen. No qualities accompany the bases; no much larger clone lies one base away. The data were obtained in a study of T cell responses to AZD1222 COVID-19 vaccine (dated by TCRdb to the early 2020s). About the study as a whole: AZD1222 recipients whose second dose came at about 4 weeks and those whose second dose came at about 12 weeks were combined into one group, since spike-specific TCR depth and breadth did not differ between the two schedules. TCR sequencing was performed for approximately 240 trial participants, of whom 200 to 220 were given two doses of AZD1222 and roughly 25 were given two doses of MenACWY control vaccine. Trial participants were enrolled by age into subgroups of 18-55, 56-69 and 70-plus years, and approximately 150, 30 and 60 TCR-sequenced participants, respectively, were included in these subgroups. What the authors observed across the whole study: No day 14 peak-response samples were available, so repertoires were characterized only after the peak T cell response. Reportedly, almost half of the unique spike-specific TCRs recognized epitopes lying outside the regions that are mutated in the B.1.351 and B.1.1.7 variants. A significant rise in spike-specific TCR breadth and depth was observed after two AZD1222 doses relative to day 0 and relative to MenACWY recipients. In the small 56-69-year group, the increase in depth fell short of significance, most likely because of low power. Most participants were white British and females outnumbered males, and the authors suggested that clonal diversity may have been underestimated. The vaccine-associated CD4 TCRs covered the entire spike protein, and the dominant responses fell in regions 160-218 and 743-854. Only a handful of AZD1222 recipients were SARS-CoV-2 seropositive at baseline, limiting conclusions about previously exposed vaccinees.

The label giving this sample's time point can be read as: baseline before first vaccination. Samples from vaccinated people were obtained from the UK trials COV001 and COV002, which included a single-blind randomized controlled phase 2/3 trial of AZD1222 (ChAdOx1 nCoV-19) in healthy adults. Trial participant PBMC samples were collected at day 0 and day 28 after the second dose for TCRbeta chain sequencing. The CDR3 regions of human TCRbeta chains were analyzed by immunosequencing. As for the authors' bioinformatics: TCRs in the repertoires were matched against a reference library of SARS-CoV-2-specific TCRs that had been generated with the MIRA antigen-specificity platform. Breadth meant the fraction of unique TCRs that were SARS-CoV-2-associated, whereas depth meant the fraction of total T cells that were SARS-CoV-2-associated. Using the MIRA data, every spike-specific TCR was mapped to the spike region that the TCR reacted to and assigned to either a CD4 or a CD8 class. Log10-transformed breadth and depth values were compared by one-way ANOVA with Sidak's multiple comparisons tests. TCRdb obtained this table from immuneACCESS and retained in-frame rearrangements with V and J assigned. These tables miss some clones; where compared with another copy, unresolved V genes account for less than half of the shortfall, and the remainder is unexplained. V, J and clone size were drawn from that table, and D and trimming were deduced from the DNA. Here the sample has 70,000 to 85,000 clones; 75% to 90% occur a single time. Less than 3% of the sample lies in the top ten.

The germline V gene encodes CDR1 SGDLS and CDR2 YYNGEE. The V end gives up 4 bases and the J end 9 bases, leaving 12 bases in the junction not matched to a gene. The CDR3, from cysteine to phenylalanine, totals 15 residues. The retained sequence is limited to the CDR3, 45 bases, with the frame set at the first base. This clonotype was sampled from an adult in good health. This specimen was peripheral blood, taken on day 0 of AZD1222 vaccination. Here the chain combines TRBV9 and TRBJ2-1, and TRBD2 aligns with 8 junction nucleotides. CDR3 protein: CASSPISGGGFEQFF. The nucleotide sequence reads TGTGCCAGCAGCCCCATAAGCGGGGGCGGGTTTGAGCAGTTCTTC.